This T cell receptor (beta chain) was identified in a study of naive and memory T cell subsets. Study results and limitations: A few larger clonotypes appeared in naive repertoires, especially CD8, possibly memory cells re-expressing CD45RA.

This CDR3 comprises 16 residues. The germline CDR1 and CDR2 sequences are MNHEY and SVGAGI. The V gene end was trimmed by 2 bases and the J gene end by 4 bases; junction bases not matched to a gene: 6. This clonotype showed up just a few times. What it binds is unknown. The beta constant-region primer was an equimolar mix of two oligonucleotides covering TRBC1 and TRBC2. The ligated cDNA underwent four PCR rounds using SP2 and nested alpha and beta constant-region primers. Each CDR3 protein is one row after TCRdb ran MiXCR on the UMI-ligation and nested PCR reads. The sample lists about 150,000 distinct CDR3 sequences, roughly 23% occurring once.

The sequenced sample was naive CD4+ T cells from blood. This clonotype originated in a human donor in good health. The V gene is TRBV6-5, the J gene TRBJ2-3; 10 positions match TRBD2. This CDR3 is CASSYGLAGVADTQYF. In nucleotides, the CDR3 is TGTGCCAGCAGTTACGGCCTAGCGGGAGTTGCAGATACGCAGTATTTT.